This entry concerns a single TCR beta chain. The data are from a study of blood T cell repertoires in COVID-19. Study summary: The United States, Italy and Spain supplied acute and convalescent COVID-19 samples. T cells, B-cell-depleted T cells, or PBMCs provided the cDNA or gDNA that served as material.

Authors' analysis steps: Amplifying reference gene primers gave estimates of nucleated cell counts. Clones were sequenced by immunoSEQ multiplex PCR, and TCRdb holds only the in-frame ones, with some missing. Clone size and the V and J calls come from that table; the DNA yielded D and trimming. The sample contains some 240,000 clones, under 90% of which appear only once. V was cut by 6 bases and J by 2 bases, with 17 bases left in between. CDR3 length: 15 residues. Germline V gives CDR1 MDHEN, CDR2 SYDVKM. The source material was peripheral blood. V gene TRBV28 combines with J gene TRBJ2-7; tentatively, D is TRBD2 (7 bases). The clonotype comes from a man between 60 and 70 years old who had recovered from COVID-19. The CDR3 DNA sequence: TGTGCCAGCAGCCAAGGGGGGGGGCTAACCTACGAGCAGTACTTC. This translates into CASSQGGGLTYEQYF.